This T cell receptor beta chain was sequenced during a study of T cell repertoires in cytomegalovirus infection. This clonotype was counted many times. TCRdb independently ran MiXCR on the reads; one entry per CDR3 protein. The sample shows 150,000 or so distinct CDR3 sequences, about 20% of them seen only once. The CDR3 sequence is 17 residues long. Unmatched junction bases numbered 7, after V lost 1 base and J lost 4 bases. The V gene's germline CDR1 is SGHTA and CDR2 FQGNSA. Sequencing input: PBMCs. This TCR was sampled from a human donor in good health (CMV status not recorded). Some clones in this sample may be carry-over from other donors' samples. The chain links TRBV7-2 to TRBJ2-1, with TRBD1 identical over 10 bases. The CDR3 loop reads CASSLGTGGSIYNEQFF. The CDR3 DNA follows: TGTGCCAGCAGCTTAGGGACAGGGGGATCTATTTACAATGAGCAGTTCTTC.